These 9 T cell receptor beta chains came from one sample sequenced in a study of blood T cells in healthy people across ages. Sample-barcoded 5' priming and a J-beta primer mix drove a second PCR of about 6 to 12 cycles. One entry per CDR3 protein results from TCRdb running MiXCR on the 5' RACE reads. This table has some 1.5 million distinct CDR3 sequences, 25% to 30% appearing once. What was sequenced was blood. All receptors derive from a woman under 40 in good health.

J is TRBJ2-3 and V is TRBV7-2; TRBD2 matches 8 bases. The CDR3 covers 17 residues. Losses at the gene ends were 0 bases for V and 1 base for J; bases not matched to a gene: 6. Per germline, CDR1 SGHTA and CDR2 FQGNSA. CDR3 DNA sequence: TGTGCCAGCAGCTTAGCGTTAATGACTAGCGGCACAGATACGCAGTATTTT. This gives the protein CASSLALMTSGTDTQYF.

The V gene is TRBV5-1, the J gene TRBJ2-1, with 8 nucleotides matching TRBD2. The CDR3 loop spans 14 amino acids. Germline CDR1 SGHRS, CDR2 YFSETQ. The J segment lost 7 bases and the V segment lost 0 bases, leaving 3 bases of the junction unmatched. The CDR3 is CASSLDGTSNEQFF. The CDR3 DNA sequence: TGCGCCAGCAGCTTGGATGGGACTAGTAATGAGCAGTTCTTC.

V and J are TRBV15 and TRBJ1-1; no reliable D call. The germline V and J ends were trimmed by 3 bases and 1 base, with 9 bases remaining between them. The CDR3 spans 14 residues. Germline V lookup: CDR1 LNHNV, CDR2 YYDKDF (reference sequence). The CDR3 DNA reads as TGTGCCACCAGCAGCCCGAGCCCGAACACTGAAGCTTTCTTT. Translating it yields CATSSPSPNTEAFF.

The rearrangement uses TRBV2 and TRBJ2-5; D call uncertain. Germline V gene lookup returns CDR1 SNHLY and CDR2 FYNNEI. V lost 2 bases to trimming and J lost 6 bases, with 7 bases between them. CDR3 length: 12 amino acids. CDR3 coding DNA: TGTGCCAGCAGTGAACTGCTTCAGACCCAGTACTTC. This codes for CASSELLQTQYF.

This clonotype was detected ten times or more. The chain recombines TRBV10-2 with TRBJ2-1; D is uncertain. This CDR3 comprises 12 residues. Per germline, CDR1 WSHSY and CDR2 SAAADI. V was clipped by 6 bases and J by 8 bases, with 11 bases between them. The CDR3 coding sequence is TGCGCCAGCAGCGGGCGTCAGTATGAGCAGTTCTTC. Translated, it gives CASSGRQYEQFF.

The CDR3 bases are TGTGCCAGTTACCTCTCCGGGACTAGCAGTAATGAGCAGTTCTTC. As protein: CASYLSGTSSNEQFF. This chain links TRBV6-5 with TRBJ2-1; 9 bases map to TRBD2. The germline V gene encodes CDR1 MNHEY and CDR2 SVGAGI. Trimming took 9 bases from V and 7 from J; bases not matched to a gene: 13. This CDR3 comprises 15 residues.

Regarding this clonotype: This may be a read error, as it is one base from a much larger clone. V usage is TRBV12-3 or TRBV12-4 and J usage is TRBJ2-1; 10 nucleotides align to TRBD2. The CDR3 totals 15 residues. DNA of the CDR3: TGTGCCAGCAGTCTAGCGGGAGTTGCCTGCAATGAGCAGTTCTTC. Its translation: CASSLAGVACNEQFF.

The CDR3 DNA follows: TGTGCCAGCAGCGGGAGGGTGACCACCGGGGAGCTGTTTTTT. It yields the protein CASSGRVTTGELFF. The chain is built from TRBV25-1 and TRBJ2-2; 8 positions agree with TRBD2. The CDR3 contains 14 residues. J was trimmed by 4 bases and V by 6 bases; bases with no gene match: 4. Germline V gene sequence: CDR1 MGHDK, CDR2 SYGVNS.

This clonotype was counted many times. The chain recombines TRBV6-6 with TRBJ1-2, with 8 bases fitting TRBD1. Germline V gene data show CDR1 as MNHNY and CDR2 as SVGAGI (reference sequence). This CDR3 has 15 residues. The trim removed 5 bases at V and 3 bases at J, leaving 8 bases unmatched. The CDR3 coding sequence is TGTGCCAGCAGTACGGACAGGGTTAGTGACTATGGCTACACCTTC. It codes for CASSTDRVSDYGYTF.